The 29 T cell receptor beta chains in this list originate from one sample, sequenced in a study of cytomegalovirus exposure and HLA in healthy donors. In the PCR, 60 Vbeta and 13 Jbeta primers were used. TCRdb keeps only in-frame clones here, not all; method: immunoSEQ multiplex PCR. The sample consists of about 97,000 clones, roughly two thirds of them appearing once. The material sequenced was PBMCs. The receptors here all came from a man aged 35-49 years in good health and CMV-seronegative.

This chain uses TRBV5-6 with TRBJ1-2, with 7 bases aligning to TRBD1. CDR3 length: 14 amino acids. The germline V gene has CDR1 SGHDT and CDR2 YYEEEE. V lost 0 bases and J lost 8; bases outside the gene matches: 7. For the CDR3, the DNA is TGTGCCAGCAGCTTGGCCGTGGGACAGAGAGGCTACACCTTC. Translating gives CASSLAVGQRGYTF.

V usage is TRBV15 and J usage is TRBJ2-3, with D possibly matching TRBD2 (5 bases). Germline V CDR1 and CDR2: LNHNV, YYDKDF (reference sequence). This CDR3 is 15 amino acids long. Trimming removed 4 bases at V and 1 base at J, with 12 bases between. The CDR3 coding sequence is TGTGCCACCAGCACACGGGGATCTGGCACAGATACGCAGTATTTT. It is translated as CATSTRGSGTDTQYF.

CDR3 DNA: TGTGCCAGCAGTTTAATGCGGACTACCTACGAGCAGTACTTC. Its protein product is CASSLMRTTYEQYF. The chain couples TRBV28 to TRBJ2-7, with D possibly matching TRBD2 (6 bases). Germline CDR1 is MDHEN and CDR2 is SYDVKM. This CDR3 contains 14 residues. V was shortened by 2 bases and J by 2 bases, with 10 bases between the two germline ends.

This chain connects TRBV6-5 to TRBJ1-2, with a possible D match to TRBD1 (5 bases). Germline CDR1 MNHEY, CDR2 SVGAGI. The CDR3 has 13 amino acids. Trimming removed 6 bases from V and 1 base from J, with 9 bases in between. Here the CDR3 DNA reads TGTGCCAGCAGCCTAGACAGTAACTATGGCTACACCTTC. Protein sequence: CASSLDSNYGYTF.

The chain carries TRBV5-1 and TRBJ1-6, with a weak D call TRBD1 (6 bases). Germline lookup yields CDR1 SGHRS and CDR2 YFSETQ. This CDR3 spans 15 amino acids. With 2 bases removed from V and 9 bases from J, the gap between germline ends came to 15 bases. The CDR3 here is CASSLLQGQSSPLHF. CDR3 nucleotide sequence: TGCGCCAGCAGCTTACTCCAGGGGCAGAGTTCACCCCTCCACTTT. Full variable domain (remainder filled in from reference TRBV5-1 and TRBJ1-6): KAGVTQTPRYLIKTRGQQVTLSCSPISGHRSVSWYQQTPGQGLQFLFEYFSETQRNKGNFPGRFSGRQFSNSRSEMNVSTLELGDSALYLCASSLLQGQSSPLHFGNGTRLTVT.

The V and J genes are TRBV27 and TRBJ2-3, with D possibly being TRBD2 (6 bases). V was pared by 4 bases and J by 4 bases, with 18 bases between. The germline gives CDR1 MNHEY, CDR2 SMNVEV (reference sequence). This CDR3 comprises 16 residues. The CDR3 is CASSYLRLGEADTQYF. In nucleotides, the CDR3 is TGTGCCAGCAGTTATCTAAGACTGGGGGAGGCAGATACGCAGTATTTT.

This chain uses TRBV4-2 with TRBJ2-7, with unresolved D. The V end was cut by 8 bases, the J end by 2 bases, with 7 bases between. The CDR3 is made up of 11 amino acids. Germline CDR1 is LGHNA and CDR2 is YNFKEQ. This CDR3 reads CASGAPYEQYF. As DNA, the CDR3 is TGTGCCAGCGGAGCCCCCTACGAGCAGTACTTC.

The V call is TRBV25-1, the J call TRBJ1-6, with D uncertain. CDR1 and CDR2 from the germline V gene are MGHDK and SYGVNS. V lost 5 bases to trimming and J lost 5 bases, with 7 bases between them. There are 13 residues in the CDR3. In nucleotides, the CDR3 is TGTGCCAGCAGTTGGGCAGATAATTCACCCCTCCACTTT. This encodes CASSWADNSPLHF.

The CDR3 DNA follows: TGCGCCAGCAGCCTACAGGGTTATGGTGATTCACCCCTCCACTTT. Translating gives CASSLQGYGDSPLHF. The gene calls are TRBV4-1 and TRBJ1-6; a weak D match, TRBD1 (6 bases). Germline V gene data show CDR1 as MGHRA and CDR2 as YSYEKL. The V gene lost 4 bases and the J gene lost 8 bases, with 15 bases spanning the gap. The CDR3 covers 15 residues.

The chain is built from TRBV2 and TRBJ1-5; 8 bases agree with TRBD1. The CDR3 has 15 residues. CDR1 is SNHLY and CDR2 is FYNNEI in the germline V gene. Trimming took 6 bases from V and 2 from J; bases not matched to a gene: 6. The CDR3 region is CASRAAGGGNQPQHF. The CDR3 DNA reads TGTGCCAGCAGGGCGGCAGGGGGCGGCAATCAGCCCCAGCATTTT.

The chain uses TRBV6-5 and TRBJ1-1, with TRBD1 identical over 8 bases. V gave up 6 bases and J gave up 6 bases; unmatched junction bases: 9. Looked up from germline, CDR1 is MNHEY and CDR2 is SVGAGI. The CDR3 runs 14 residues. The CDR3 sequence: CASSVQGDWAEAFF. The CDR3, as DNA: TGTGCCAGCAGCGTACAGGGGGACTGGGCTGAAGCTTTCTTT.

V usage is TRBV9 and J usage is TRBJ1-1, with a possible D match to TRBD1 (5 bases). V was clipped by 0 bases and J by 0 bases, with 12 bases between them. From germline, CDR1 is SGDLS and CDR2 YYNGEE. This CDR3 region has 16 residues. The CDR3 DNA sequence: TGTGCCAGCAGCGTAGGGGTAGGGGCCATGAACACTGAAGCTTTCTTT. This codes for CASSVGVGAMNTEAFF.

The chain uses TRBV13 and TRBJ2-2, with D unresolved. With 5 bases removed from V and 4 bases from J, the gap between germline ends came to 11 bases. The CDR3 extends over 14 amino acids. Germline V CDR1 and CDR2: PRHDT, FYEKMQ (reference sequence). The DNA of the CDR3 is TGTGCCAGCAGCCGACCCGCGGCCACCGGGGAGCTGTTTTTT. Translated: CASSRPAATGELFF.

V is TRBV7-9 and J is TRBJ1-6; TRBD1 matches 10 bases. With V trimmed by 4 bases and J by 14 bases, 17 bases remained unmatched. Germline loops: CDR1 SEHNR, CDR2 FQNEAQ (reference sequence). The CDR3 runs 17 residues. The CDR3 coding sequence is TGTGCCAGCAGCTCGATTTCCGGGACAGGGGCTAATAAGACCCTCCACTTT. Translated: CASSSISGTGANKTLHF.

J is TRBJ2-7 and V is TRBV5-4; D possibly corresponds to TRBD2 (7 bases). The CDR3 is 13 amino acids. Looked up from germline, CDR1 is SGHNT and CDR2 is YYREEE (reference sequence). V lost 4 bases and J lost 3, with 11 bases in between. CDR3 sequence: CASSPGGHYEQYF. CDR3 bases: TGTGCCAGCAGCCCGGGGGGCCACTACGAGCAGTACTTC.

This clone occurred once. The DNA of the CDR3 is TGTGCCAGCAGCCATGCTACAGGGTTGGATACGCAGTATTTT. Protein sequence: CASSHATGLDTQYF. The rearrangement links TRBV14 to TRBJ2-3, with D possibly being TRBD1 (6 bases). The CDR3 runs 14 residues. CDR1 SGHDN and CDR2 FVKESK come from the germline V gene. Trimming stripped 3 bases from V and 6 bases from J, with 13 bases between.

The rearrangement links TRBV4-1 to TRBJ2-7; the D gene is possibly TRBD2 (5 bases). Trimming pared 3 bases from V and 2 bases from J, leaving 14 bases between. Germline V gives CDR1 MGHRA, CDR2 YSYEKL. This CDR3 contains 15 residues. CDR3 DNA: TGCGCCAGCAGCCAGGGATGGAGCGGTCCCTACGAGCAGTACTTC. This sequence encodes CASSQGWSGPYEQYF.

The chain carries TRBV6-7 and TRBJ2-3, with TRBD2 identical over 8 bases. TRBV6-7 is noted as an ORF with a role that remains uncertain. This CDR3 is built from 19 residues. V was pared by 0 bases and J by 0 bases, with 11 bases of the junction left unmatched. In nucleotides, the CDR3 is TGTGCCAGCAGTTACTCGAGGCCTTGGCGGGGGGAGAGCACAGATACGCAGTATTTT. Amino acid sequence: CASSYSRPWRGESTDTQYF.

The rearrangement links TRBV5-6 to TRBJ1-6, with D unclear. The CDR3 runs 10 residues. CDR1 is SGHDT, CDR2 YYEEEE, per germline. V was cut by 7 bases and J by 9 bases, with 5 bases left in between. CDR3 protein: CASLSSPLHF. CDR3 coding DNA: TGTGCCAGCCTGAGTTCACCCCTCCACTTT.

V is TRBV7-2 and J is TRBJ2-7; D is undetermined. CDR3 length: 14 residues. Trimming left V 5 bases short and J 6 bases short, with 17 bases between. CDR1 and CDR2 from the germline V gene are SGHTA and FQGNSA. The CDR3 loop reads CASSPRPLTGEQYF. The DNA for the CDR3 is TGTGCCAGCAGCCCACGTCCCCTAACGGGCGAGCAGTACTTC.

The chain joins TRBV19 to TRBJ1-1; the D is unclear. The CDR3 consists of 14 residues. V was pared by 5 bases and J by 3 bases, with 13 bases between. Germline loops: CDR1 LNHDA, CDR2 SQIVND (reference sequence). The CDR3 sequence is CASSFGGLDTEAFF. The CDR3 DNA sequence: TGTGCCAGTAGTTTTGGCGGGCTTGACACTGAAGCTTTCTTT. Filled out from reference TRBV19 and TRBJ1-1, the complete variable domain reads DGGITQSPKYLFRKEGQNVTLSCEQNLNHDAMYWYRQDPGQGLRLIYYSQIVNDFQKGDIAEGYSVSREKKESFPLTVTSAQKNPTAFYLCASSFGGLDTEAFFGQGTRLTVV.

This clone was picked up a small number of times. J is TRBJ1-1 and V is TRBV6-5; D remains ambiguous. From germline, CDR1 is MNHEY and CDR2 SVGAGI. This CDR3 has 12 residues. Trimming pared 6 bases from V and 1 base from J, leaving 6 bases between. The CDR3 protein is CASRHRNTEAFF. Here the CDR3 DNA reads TGTGCCAGCAGGCACAGGAACACTGAAGCTTTCTTT.

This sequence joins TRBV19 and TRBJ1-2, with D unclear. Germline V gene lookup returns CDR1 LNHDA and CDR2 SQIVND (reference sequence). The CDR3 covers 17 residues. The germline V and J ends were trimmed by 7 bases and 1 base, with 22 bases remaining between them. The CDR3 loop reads CASTSSGPGIGNYGYTF. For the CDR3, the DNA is TGTGCCAGTACCTCATCGGGCCCGGGGATAGGTAACTATGGCTACACCTTC.

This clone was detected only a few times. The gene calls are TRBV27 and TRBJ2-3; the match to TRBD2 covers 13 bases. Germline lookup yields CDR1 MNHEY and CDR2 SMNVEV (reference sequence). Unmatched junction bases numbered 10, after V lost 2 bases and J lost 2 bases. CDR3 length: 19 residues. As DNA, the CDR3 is TGTGCCAGCAGTTTACTACTAGCGGGGGGGCCCACCCACACAGATACGCAGTATTTT. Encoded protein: CASSLLLAGGPTHTDTQYF.

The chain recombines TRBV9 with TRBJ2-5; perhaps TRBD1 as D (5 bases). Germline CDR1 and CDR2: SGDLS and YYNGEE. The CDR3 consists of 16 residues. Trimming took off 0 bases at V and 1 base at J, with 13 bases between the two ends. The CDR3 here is CASSVAGGRAQETQYF. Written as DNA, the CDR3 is TGTGCCAGCAGCGTAGCTGGCGGCAGGGCCCAAGAGACCCAGTACTTC.

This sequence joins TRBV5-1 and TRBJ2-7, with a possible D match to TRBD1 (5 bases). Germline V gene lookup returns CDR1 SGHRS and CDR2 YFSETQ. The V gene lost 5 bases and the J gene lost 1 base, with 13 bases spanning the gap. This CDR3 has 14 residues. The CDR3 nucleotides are TGCGCCAGCAGTGCTAGGGGTAGTTCCTACGAGCAGTACTTC. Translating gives CASSARGSSYEQYF. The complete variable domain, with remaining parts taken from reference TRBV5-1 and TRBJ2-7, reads KAGVTQTPRYLIKTRGQQVTLSCSPISGHRSVSWYQQTPGQGLQFLFEYFSETQRNKGNFPGRFSGRQFSNSRSEMNVSTLELGDSALYLCASSARGSSYEQYFGPGTRLTVT.

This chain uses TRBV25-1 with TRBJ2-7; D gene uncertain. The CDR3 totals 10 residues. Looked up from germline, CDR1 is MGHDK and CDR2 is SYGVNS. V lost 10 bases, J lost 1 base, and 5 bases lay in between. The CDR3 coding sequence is TGTGCCATCCCGTCCTACGAGCAGTACTTC. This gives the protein CAIPSYEQYF.

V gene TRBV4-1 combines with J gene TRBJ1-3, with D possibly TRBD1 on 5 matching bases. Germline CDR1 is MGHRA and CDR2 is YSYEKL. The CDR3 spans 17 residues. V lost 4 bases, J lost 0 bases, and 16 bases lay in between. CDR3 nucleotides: TGCGCCAGCAGCCTGTTCTTTGGGGCAACCTCTGGAAACACCATATATTTT. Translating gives CASSLFFGATSGNTIYF.

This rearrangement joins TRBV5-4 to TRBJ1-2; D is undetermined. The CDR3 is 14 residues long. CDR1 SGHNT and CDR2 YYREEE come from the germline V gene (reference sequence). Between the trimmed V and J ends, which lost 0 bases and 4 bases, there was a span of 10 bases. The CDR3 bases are TGTGCCAGCAGCTTGGACGCCGAGGGCTATGGCTACACCTTC. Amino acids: CASSLDAEGYGYTF.